The entry below describes one T cell receptor beta chain. These data belong to a study of blood T cell repertoires in COVID-19. Clinical history as reported by participants underpinned cohort assignment. Repertoires were generated with immunoSEQ multiplex PCR, while TCRdb's copy carries only in-frame clones and drops some. The profile shows some 180,000 clones, 60% to 80% of them singletons. This CDR3 has 15 amino acids. Trimming stripped 5 bases from V and 3 bases from J, with 17 bases between. Per the germline V gene, CDR1 is LNHDA and CDR2 is SQIVND (reference sequence). This TCR came from a man aged 55 to 69 who had been exposed to COVID-19. This chain links TRBV19 with TRBJ2-7; maybe TRBD2 (5 bases). The source material was PBMCs or T cells enriched from blood (not recorded which). CDR3 loop: CASSPLGIALYEQYF. CDR3 nucleotide sequence: TGTGCCAGTAGTCCCCTGGGTATAGCGCTCTACGAGCAGTACTTC.